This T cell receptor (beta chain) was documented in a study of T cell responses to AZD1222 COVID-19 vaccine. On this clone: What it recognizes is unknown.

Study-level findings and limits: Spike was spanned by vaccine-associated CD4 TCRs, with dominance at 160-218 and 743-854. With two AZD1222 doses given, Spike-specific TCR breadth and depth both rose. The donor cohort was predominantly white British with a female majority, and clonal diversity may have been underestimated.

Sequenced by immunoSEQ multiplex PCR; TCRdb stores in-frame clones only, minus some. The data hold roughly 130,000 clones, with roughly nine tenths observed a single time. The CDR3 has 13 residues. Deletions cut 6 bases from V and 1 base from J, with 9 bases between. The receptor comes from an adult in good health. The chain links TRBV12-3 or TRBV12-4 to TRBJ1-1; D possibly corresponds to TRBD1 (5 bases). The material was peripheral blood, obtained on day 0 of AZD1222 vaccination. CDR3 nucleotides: TGTGCCAGCAGCCTCCAGGGGAACACTGAAGCTTTCTTT. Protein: CASSLQGNTEAFF.